The 21 T cell receptor beta chains given below trace back to one sample, sequenced in a study of post-analysis software for immune sequencing data. These receptors are not linked to any known antigen. The study, taken as a whole, reports: A few TRBV segments were significantly more frequent in patients than in controls. TRBV5-6, TRBV5-1 and TRBV20-1 were among these segments.

The authors incorporated unique molecular identifiers into the TCR beta cDNA libraries. TCRdb passed the PCR reads through MiXCR, listing each CDR3 protein once. The sample lists about 820,000 distinct CDR3 sequences, approximately 53% occurring once. The material sequenced was blood. The receptors come from a girl aged 10-17 years with multiple sclerosis.

The chain combines TRBV12-3 or TRBV12-4 with TRBJ2-3, with a tentative D call TRBD2 (5 bases). The CDR3 contains 13 residues. V gave up 5 bases and J gave up 5 bases, with 11 bases separating them. The CDR3 DNA follows: TGTGCCAGCAGTATGGGGAGAGGAGATACGCAGTATTTT. Encoded protein: CASSMGRGDTQYF.

The chain combines TRBV29-1 with TRBJ2-5, with D possibly being TRBD2 (5 bases). Germline CDR1 reads SQVTM; CDR2 reads ANQGSEA. The V end lost 6 bases, the J end lost 11 bases, and 22 bases lay between the germline ends. This CDR3 contains 13 residues. The CDR3 region is CSVDQHTGNEQYF. CDR3 nucleotides: TGCAGCGTCGACCAACACACCGGGAATGAGCAGTACTTC. Combining the CDR3 with reference TRBV29-1 and TRBJ2-5 gives the whole variable domain SAVISQKPSRDICQRGTSLTIQCQVDSQVTMMFWYRQQPGQSLTLIATANQGSEATYESGFVIDKFPISRPNLTFSTLTVSNMSPEDSSIYLCSVDQHTGNEQYFGPGTRLLVL.

The chain recombines TRBV11-2 with TRBJ2-7; perhaps D is TRBD1 or TRBD2 (6 bases each). The germline V gene has CDR1 SGHAT and CDR2 FQNNGV. Trimming cost V 5 bases and J 6 bases, with 14 bases left between them. The CDR3 sequence is 13 residues long. CDR3 residues: CASSQGGNGEQYF. DNA of the CDR3: TGTGCCAGCAGCCAAGGGGGGAACGGCGAGCAGTACTTC.

The chain is built from TRBV10-2 and TRBJ1-1; TRBD1 is a possible D gene (5 bases). Germline assignment: CDR1 WSHSY and CDR2 SAAADI. V was shortened by 5 bases and J by 1 base, with 8 bases between the two germline ends. This CDR3 region has 13 residues. The CDR3: CASSRDQNTEAFF. DNA of the CDR3: TGCGCCAGCAGTAGGGACCAGAACACTGAAGCTTTCTTT.

This clonotype was picked up a small number of times. The J gene is TRBJ2-7, the V gene TRBV29-1; D is possibly TRBD1 or TRBD2 (5 bases each). Germline CDR1 SQVTM, CDR2 ANQGSEA. The CDR3 length is 13 residues. V shed 4 bases and J shed 1 base, with 11 bases lying between them. CDR3 in DNA: TGCAGCGTTGGCCAGGGAGAGTCCTACGAGCAGTACTTC. Its protein is CSVGQGESYEQYF.

The rearrangement uses TRBV6-5 and TRBJ2-7; 7 nucleotides agree with TRBD2. The DNA end favors TRBJ2-5, so the J call may be wrong. This CDR3 comprises 14 residues. The germline V gene has CDR1 MNHEY and CDR2 SVGAGI. The DNA of the CDR3 is TGTGCCAGCACCCCTCCAGCGGGGCGGGAGACCCAGTACTTC. This encodes CASTPPAGRETQYF.

The V gene is TRBV4-1, the J gene TRBJ2-3; D is unclear. The CDR3 contains 15 residues. CDR1 is MGHRA, CDR2 YSYEKL, per germline. Trimming removed 0 bases at V and 0 bases at J, with 7 bases between. CDR3 DNA sequence: TGCGCCAGCAGCCAAGACGGCAGGAGCACAGATACGCAGTATTTT. Amino acids: CASSQDGRSTDTQYF.

The DNA for the CDR3 is TGTGCCACCTCTCCGCTAGGAAACACAGATACGCAGTATTTT. Residues: CATSPLGNTDTQYF. The chain is built from TRBV10-3 and TRBJ2-3; D unclear. The CDR3 spans 14 residues. From germline, CDR1 is ENHRY and CDR2 SYGVKD. Trimming cost V 10 bases and J 2 bases, with 16 bases left between them.

A remark on this clonotype: No conserved phenylalanine or tryptophan ends this CDR3, so it is likely a read error. V is TRBV20-1 and J is TRBJ2-4, with D uncertain. TRBJ2-5 matches the DNA end more closely, so the J call is doubtful. Germline V gives CDR1 DFQATT, CDR2 SNEGSKA (reference sequence). The CDR3 totals 14 residues. CDR3 sequence reads: CSARDIQLQETQYC. CDR3 bases: TGCAGTGCTAGAGATATCCAGCTCCAAGAGACCCAGTACTGC.

The V gene is TRBV29-1, the J gene TRBJ1-1; TRBD1 agrees at 8 bases. Trimming cost V 1 base and J 5 bases; bases outside gene matches: 6. The length of the CDR3 is 14 residues. Looked up from germline, CDR1 is SQVTM and CDR2 is ANQGSEA. The CDR3 coding sequence is TGCAGCGTTGAAGCCAGGGGGCTTAGGACTGAAGCTTTCTTT. Its translation is CSVEARGLRTEAFF.

V gene TRBV3-1 combines with J gene TRBJ2-7; 7 nucleotides line up with TRBD2. The CDR3 has 17 residues. The V segment lost 3 bases and the J segment 0 bases; nucleotides outside the gene matches: 11. Germline V CDR1 and CDR2: LGHDT, YNNKEL (reference sequence). CDR3 in DNA: TGTGCCAGCAGCCACACGGGGAGGGTCTTAATCTCCTACGAGCAGTACTTC. It is translated as CASSHTGRVLISYEQYF.

The chain combines TRBV12-3 or TRBV12-4 with TRBJ2-7, with D possibly TRBD2 on 6 matching bases. Trimming cost V 5 bases and J 6 bases, with 20 bases left between them. The CDR3 totals 15 residues. In DNA form, the CDR3 reads TGTGCCAGCAGTCCGCCGGGACTCGCATCGGGCGAGCAGTACTTC. This gives the protein CASSPPGLASGEQYF.

This clonotype has a single count. The chain combines TRBV27 with TRBJ2-3; the match to TRBD2 covers 9 bases. The V gene's germline CDR1 is MNHEY and CDR2 SMNVEV (reference sequence). The junction had 12 bases not matched to a gene; V was cut back by 5 bases and J by 6 bases. This CDR3 comprises 16 residues. The CDR3 region has the DNA TGTGCCAGCAGTAGATATCCGGGACTAGCTGTGGATACGCAGTATTTT. Its translation is CASSRYPGLAVDTQYF.

V gene TRBV12-3 or TRBV12-4 combines with J gene TRBJ2-1, with D perhaps matching TRBD2 (7 bases). The CDR3 extends over 14 amino acids. The ends were cut back, 8 bases at V and 8 bases at J, with 19 bases in the middle. CDR3 sequence reads: CASVWGGGGYEQFF. In nucleotides, the CDR3 is TGTGCCAGCGTCTGGGGGGGGGGCGGCTATGAGCAGTTCTTC.

The J gene is TRBJ1-1, the V gene TRBV4-1; 8 bases agree with TRBD1. V dropped 1 base and J dropped 4; count of bases not matched to a gene: 20. The CDR3 loop spans 20 amino acids. Germline lookup yields CDR1 MGHRA and CDR2 YSYEKL. CDR3 nucleotides: TGCGCCAGCAGCCAAGCGCGACAGGGGATCTGGGGTTCGGAAAGCACTGAAGCTTTCTTT. Amino acid sequence: CASSQARQGIWGSESTEAFF.

The genes are TRBV14 and TRBJ1-6, with 8 bases identical to TRBD1. V lost 1 base and J lost 4; bases outside the gene matches: 3. This CDR3 has 16 residues. Germline CDR1 SGHDN, CDR2 FVKESK. DNA of the CDR3: TGTGCCAGCAGCCAAGTGGGACAGGCATATAATTCACCCCTCCACTTT. Translating gives CASSQVGQAYNSPLHF.

In its sample, this clonotype was seen once. The chain carries TRBV6-1 and TRBJ2-1; 7 positions agree with TRBD1. The germline V gene encodes CDR1 MNHNS and CDR2 SASEGT. With 6 bases clipped from V and 0 bases from J, the junction kept 11 bases outside the gene matches. The CDR3 is made up of 17 amino acids. In DNA form, the CDR3 reads TGTGCCAGCAGATTGAGAACGACAGGGAGCTCCTACAATGAGCAGTTCTTC. Residues: CASRLRTTGSSYNEQFF.

The chain uses TRBV5-5 and TRBJ2-7, with 7 bases fitting TRBD2. The J segment lost 1 base and the V segment lost 2 bases, leaving 3 bases of the junction unmatched. The CDR3 totals 14 residues. The germline V gene has CDR1 SGHKS and CDR2 YYEKEE (reference sequence). CDR3 sequence reads: CASSFWGGSYEQYF. As DNA, the CDR3 is TGTGCCAGCAGCTTTTGGGGGGGGTCCTACGAGCAGTACTTC.

The rearrangement uses TRBV5-1 and TRBJ1-2; perhaps TRBD1 as D (5 bases). The germline V gene has CDR1 SGHRS and CDR2 YFSETQ. Trimming took off 4 bases at V and 8 bases at J, with 21 bases between the two ends. This CDR3 region has 15 residues. The CDR3 DNA reads TGCGCCAGCAGCCCGGGGCTGGTGAACGGCGAGGGCTACACCTTC. It codes for CASSPGLVNGEGYTF.

This clonotype occurred a few times. The chain couples TRBV4-1 to TRBJ2-3, with D possibly matching TRBD1 (6 bases). This CDR3 is built from 15 residues. V lost 5 bases, J lost 4 bases, and 16 bases lay in between. Per germline, CDR1 MGHRA and CDR2 YSYEKL. The CDR3, as DNA: TGCGCCAGCAGCAAGTCACAGGGAGAGGCAGATACGCAGTATTTT. Its translation is CASSKSQGEADTQYF.

Details on this clonotype: At one end, the junction sequence differs from germline, possibly due to a read error. The chain is built from TRBV6-5 and TRBJ2-7; D possibly corresponds to TRBD1 (5 bases). The CDR3 extends over 13 amino acids. Per the germline V gene, CDR1 is MNHEY and CDR2 is SVGAGI. In nucleotides, the CDR3 is TGTGCCGGCAGGGTGACAAGCTCCTACGAGCAGTACTTC. This encodes CAGRVTSSYEQYF.